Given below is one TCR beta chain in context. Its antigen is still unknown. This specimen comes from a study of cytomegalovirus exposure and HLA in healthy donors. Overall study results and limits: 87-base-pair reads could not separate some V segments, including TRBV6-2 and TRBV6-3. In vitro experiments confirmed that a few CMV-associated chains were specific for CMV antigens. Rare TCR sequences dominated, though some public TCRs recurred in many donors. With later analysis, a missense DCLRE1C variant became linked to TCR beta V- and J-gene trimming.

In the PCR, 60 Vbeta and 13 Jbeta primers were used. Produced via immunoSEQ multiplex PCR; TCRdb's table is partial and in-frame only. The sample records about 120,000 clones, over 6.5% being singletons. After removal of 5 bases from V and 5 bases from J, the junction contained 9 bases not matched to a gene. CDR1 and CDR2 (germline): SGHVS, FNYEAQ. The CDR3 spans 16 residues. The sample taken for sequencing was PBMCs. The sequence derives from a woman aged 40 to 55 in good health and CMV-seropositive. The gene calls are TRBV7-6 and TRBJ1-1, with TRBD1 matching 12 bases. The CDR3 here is CASSPEGTGGRTEAFF. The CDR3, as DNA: TGTGCCAGCAGCCCCGAAGGGACAGGGGGCAGAACTGAAGCTTTCTTT.